A single sample gave rise to the 10 T cell receptor beta chains below, sequenced in a study of shared clonotypes between healthy human individuals. Measured with immunoSEQ multiplex PCR; TCRdb has only the in-frame clones, and not every one. The data contain roughly 2.4 million clones, 90% to 97% of them singletons. Material for sequencing was naive CD4+ T cells sorted from blood. Noted subset: CD45RA+ positively selected. All receptors come from a man aged 18 to 30 in good health.

V gene TRBV7-8 combines with J gene TRBJ2-7; 8 bases are shared with TRBD1. This CDR3 comprises 16 residues. Per the germline V gene, CDR1 is SGHVS and CDR2 is FQNEAQ. Trimming took 0 bases from V and 2 from J; bases not matched to a gene: 6. The CDR3: CASSLAGMGQAYEQYF. The CDR3, as DNA: TGTGCCAGCAGCTTAGCGGGGATGGGACAGGCCTACGAGCAGTACTTC.

The chain has TRBV5-1 and TRBJ2-1; 8 bases agree with TRBD2. CDR3 length: 13 amino acids. V lost 10 bases and J lost 3; bases outside the gene matches: 6. Germline values: CDR1 SGHRS, CDR2 YFSETQ. The CDR3 sequence: CADKTSVYNEQFF. The CDR3 DNA follows: TGCGCCGATAAGACTAGCGTCTACAATGAGCAGTTCTTC.

This chain joins TRBV2 and TRBJ2-3, with a weak D call TRBD1 (6 bases). V shed 4 bases and J shed 4 bases, with 12 bases lying between them. The CDR3 spans 14 residues. Germline CDR1 is SNHLY and CDR2 is FYNNEI. The CDR3 loop is CASSGTGIPDTQYF. CDR3 in DNA: TGTGCCAGCAGTGGTACAGGGATTCCAGATACGCAGTATTTT.

This clone is a singleton in its sample. The chain employs TRBV7-6 and TRBJ2-3; 13 nucleotides line up with TRBD2. The CDR3 sequence is 17 residues long. J gave up 7 bases and V 5 bases, and 12 bases lay outside the gene matches. In germline, CDR1 is SGHVS, CDR2 FNYEAQ. CDR3 DNA sequence: TGTGCCAGCAGCGGGGGGACTAGCGGGGCCAACGGGTATACGCAGTATTTT. It codes for CASSGGTSGANGYTQYF.

The chain joins TRBV6-6 to TRBJ2-2, with 10 positions matching TRBD2. Germline CDR1 MNHNY, CDR2 SVGAGI (reference sequence). The CDR3 is made up of 14 amino acids. Germline trimming cut 4 bases from V and 6 bases from J; bases unmatched to any gene: 2. Written as DNA, the CDR3 is TGTGCCAGCAGTTCACTAGCGGGGTCCGGGGAGCTGTTTTTT. As protein: CASSSLAGSGELFF.

The table lists this clone with a count of one. The chain carries TRBV5-6 and TRBJ1-2, with unresolved D. CDR3 length equals 12 residues. Germline values: CDR1 SGHDT, CDR2 YYEEEE. V was trimmed by 4 bases and J by 7 bases, leaving 11 bases between them. The DNA for the CDR3 is TGTGCCAGCAGCCCAGCCAGAGGTGGCTACACCTTC. It yields the protein CASSPARGGYTF.

This chain links TRBV7-2 with TRBJ1-2; possibly TRBD1 for D (6 bases). With 1 base removed from V and 3 bases from J, the gap between germline ends came to 12 bases. The germline CDR1 and CDR2 sequences are SGHTA and FQGNSA. The CDR3 extends over 15 amino acids. The CDR3 sequence is CASSLGSRGHYGYTF. The CDR3 nucleotides are TGTGCCAGCAGCTTAGGTAGCAGGGGTCACTATGGCTACACCTTC.

V usage is TRBV5-6 and J usage is TRBJ1-6, with D possibly TRBD1 on 5 matching bases. From germline, CDR1 is SGHDT and CDR2 YYEEEE. The length of the CDR3 is 15 residues. V lost 3 bases to trimming and J lost 10 bases, with 17 bases between them. CDR3: CASSSGVGGWSPLHF. The CDR3 DNA sequence: TGTGCCAGCAGCTCCGGGGTGGGGGGTTGGTCACCCCTCCACTTT.

This chain uses TRBV7-2 with TRBJ1-2; D is ambiguous. V lost 2 bases and J 8 bases, leaving 12 bases between the germline ends. The CDR3 runs to 13 residues. Germline-derived CDR1 and CDR2 are SGHTA and FQGNSA. CDR3 bases: TGTGCCAGCAGCTTATTAGCCCACCAGGGCTACACCTTC. This sequence encodes CASSLLAHQGYTF. Complete variable domain (other parts from reference TRBV7-2 and TRBJ1-2): GAGVSQSPSNKVTEKGKDVELRCDPISGHTALYWYRQSLGQGLEFLIYFQGNSAPDKSGLPSDRFSAERTGGSVSTLTIQRTQQEDSAVYLCASSLLAHQGYTFGSGTRLTVV.

The V call is TRBV25-1, the J call TRBJ1-6, with a possible D match to TRBD1 (5 bases). The length of the CDR3 is 13 residues. The germline V gene has CDR1 MGHDK and CDR2 SYGVNS. CDR3 loop: CGCSWGDNSPLHF. In DNA, the CDR3 is TGTGGCTGTAGTTGGGGCGATAATTCACCCCTCCACTTT.